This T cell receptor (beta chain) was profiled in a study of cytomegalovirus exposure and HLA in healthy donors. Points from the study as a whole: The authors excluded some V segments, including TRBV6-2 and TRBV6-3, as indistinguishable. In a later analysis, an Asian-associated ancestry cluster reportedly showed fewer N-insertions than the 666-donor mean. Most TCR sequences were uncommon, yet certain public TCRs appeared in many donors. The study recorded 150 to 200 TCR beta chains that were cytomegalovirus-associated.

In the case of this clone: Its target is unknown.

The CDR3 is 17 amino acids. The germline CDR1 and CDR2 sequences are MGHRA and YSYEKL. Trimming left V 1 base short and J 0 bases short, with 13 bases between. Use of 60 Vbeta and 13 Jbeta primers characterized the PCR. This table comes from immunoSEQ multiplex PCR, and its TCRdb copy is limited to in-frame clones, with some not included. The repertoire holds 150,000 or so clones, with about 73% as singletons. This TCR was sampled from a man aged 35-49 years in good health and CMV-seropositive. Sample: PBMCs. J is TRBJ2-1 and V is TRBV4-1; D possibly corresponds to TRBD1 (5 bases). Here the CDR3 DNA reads TGCGCCAGCAGCCAAGTCGCCCAGGGTAGCTCCTACAATGAGCAGTTCTTC. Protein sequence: CASSQVAQGSSYNEQFF.